One TCR beta chain is described in this entry. Its antigen is not known. With 60 Vbeta and 13 Jbeta primers, the PCR was carried out. Sequencing was performed with immunoSEQ multiplex PCR; in TCRdb, only in-frame clones are kept and a portion is missing. The table shows 90,000 to 130,000 clones, with about four fifths occurring only once. These data belong to a study of cytomegalovirus exposure and HLA in healthy donors. The study, taken as a whole, reports: It is likely that the observed cluster of highly shared sequence variants was a sequencing artifact. Researchers left out some V segments, among them TRBV6-2 and TRBV6-3, as indistinguishable.

CDR1 is SGDLS, CDR2 YYNGEE, per germline. V lost 4 bases and J lost 14, with 24 bases in between. This CDR3 comprises 14 residues. J is TRBJ1-2 and V is TRBV9; weak D call: TRBD1 (5 bases). The sequencing input was PBMCs. The receptor comes from a man aged 30-40 years in good health and CMV-seropositive. The chain's CDR3 is CASSPLGPQAPWTF. In DNA, the CDR3 is TGTGCCAGCAGCCCCCTGGGGCCACAGGCCCCGTGGACCTTC.